The 9 T cell receptor beta chains listed next were all sequenced from one sample in a study of blood T cell repertoires in COVID-19. Clones were sequenced by immunoSEQ multiplex PCR, and TCRdb holds only the in-frame ones, with some missing. The data show roughly 30,000 clones, with approximately 90% seen just once and 5.5% to 7.5% held by the top ten. The material sequenced was peripheral blood. All receptors come from a human donor in a cohort sampled during active COVID-19.

This chain links TRBV9 with TRBJ2-3; 10 nucleotides match TRBD1. Germline-derived CDR1 and CDR2 are SGDLS and YYNGEE. The CDR3 runs 14 residues. V shed 3 bases, J shed 4 bases, and the junction held 2 bases outside the gene matches. In DNA, the CDR3 is TGTGCCAGCAGCGGACAGGGGGCGCCAGATACGCAGTATTTT. It codes for CASSGQGAPDTQYF.

The chain carries TRBV13 and TRBJ2-2; perhaps TRBD2 as D (5 bases). The CDR3 is 15 amino acids. With 5 bases removed from V and 1 base from J, the gap between germline ends came to 11 bases. Germline V gene lookup returns CDR1 PRHDT and CDR2 FYEKMQ (reference sequence). CDR3 coding DNA: TGTGCCAGCAGCGATAGCGTCCGGAACACCGGGGAGCTGTTTTTT. The encoded protein is CASSDSVRNTGELFF.

The chain employs TRBV29-1 and TRBJ2-7; D possibly corresponds to TRBD2 (6 bases). CDR1 SQVTM and CDR2 ANQGSEA come from the germline V gene. This CDR3 is 15 amino acids long. Between the trimmed V and J ends, which lost 5 bases and 0 bases, there was a span of 17 bases. CDR3 coding DNA: TGCAGCGTTTCTTTGGGGCTAGCGTCCTCCTACGAGCAGTACTTC. Translation gives CSVSLGLASSYEQYF.

CDR3 nucleotides: TGTGCCACCAGTGACGGACAGGGCAATCAGCCCCAGCATTTT. Residues: CATSDGQGNQPQHF. The chain recombines TRBV24-1 with TRBJ1-5; 7 bases match TRBD1. The V gene end was trimmed by 4 bases and the J gene end by 2 bases; junction bases not matched to a gene: 1. The length of the CDR3 is 14 residues. The germline V gene encodes CDR1 KGHDR and CDR2 SFDVKD.

This chain links TRBV4-2 with TRBJ1-1; D is ambiguous. Germline values: CDR1 LGHNA, CDR2 YNFKEQ. Trimming took 1 base from V and 4 from J, leaving 13 bases between them. The CDR3 length is 15 residues. The CDR3 bases are TGTGCCAGCAGCCAAGCGTGGCAGGTACTCACTGAAGCTTTCTTT. It is translated as CASSQAWQVLTEAFF.

This clone appeared a few times. The chain links TRBV12-3 or TRBV12-4 to TRBJ1-5; D is possibly TRBD1 (5 bases). Trimming removed 6 bases from V and 6 bases from J, with 12 bases in between. CDR3 size: 13 residues. The CDR3 reads CASSPPGFQPQHF. CDR3 coding DNA: TGTGCCAGCAGCCCGCCAGGGTTTCAGCCCCAGCATTTT.

This rearrangement joins TRBV19 to TRBJ1-5; TRBD1 matches at 7 bases. The CDR3 is 13 amino acids. Germline CDR1 LNHDA, CDR2 SQIVND (reference sequence). V gave up 9 bases and J gave up 5 bases; unmatched junction bases: 7. CDR3 nucleotide sequence: TGTGCCAGCGCCGCCGACAGGGATCAGCCCCAGCATTTT. This gives the protein CASAADRDQPQHF. Based on the CDR3 plus reference TRBV19 and TRBJ1-5, the full variable domain is DGGITQSPKYLFRKEGQNVTLSCEQNLNHDAMYWYRQDPGQGLRLIYYSQIVNDFQKGDIAEGYSVSREKKESFPLTVTSAQKNPTAFYLCASAADRDQPQHFGDGTRLSIL.

The chain recombines TRBV7-9 with TRBJ1-2; 9 positions match TRBD1. From germline, CDR1 is SEHNR and CDR2 FQNEAQ (reference sequence). V was clipped by 5 bases and J by 4 bases; unmatched bases: 11. The CDR3 loop spans 16 amino acids. The CDR3 bases are TGTGCCAGCAGCGCACCAACCAGACAGGGGGTCTATGGCTACACCTTC. Its protein is CASSAPTRQGVYGYTF.

The rearrangement links TRBV5-6 to TRBJ2-7; the match to TRBD1 covers 11 bases. The CDR3 covers 14 residues. CDR1 is SGHDT, CDR2 YYEEEE, per germline. Losses at the gene ends were 4 bases for V and 3 bases for J; bases not matched to a gene: 3. The CDR3 region is CASSAGTGGYEQYF. CDR3 nucleotide sequence: TGTGCCAGCAGCGCGGGGACAGGGGGCTACGAGCAGTACTTC.